The T cell receptor (beta chain) under discussion was sequenced for a study of T-cell reconstitution after alpha-beta-depleted transplantation in children. V lost 6 bases and J 2 bases, leaving 16 bases between the germline ends. This CDR3 spans 15 amino acids. The V gene's germline CDR1 is SGHTA and CDR2 FQGNSA. Preparing the TCRbeta library involved the use of unique molecular identifiers. TCRdb fed the PCR reads into MiXCR, producing one record per CDR3 protein. The sample holds about 1,000,000 distinct CDR3 sequences; about 29% are singletons and the top ten take roughly 30%. The source is a boy under three years old who had a stem cell transplant for SCID, so the T cells may come from the graft donor. The sequencing used PBMCs, mostly from graft donor cells, collected 360 days after TCRalphabeta/CD19-depleted stem cell transplant. This chain links TRBV7-2 with TRBJ1-2; D is undetermined. CDR3 nucleotides: TGTGCCAGCAGTAGAAGAGATCAACGGAACTATGGCTACACCTTC. Its protein product is CASSRRDQRNYGYTF.